Described below is a single T cell receptor beta chain sequence and its context. Its antigen remains unknown. CDR1 and CDR2 (germline): MGHRA, YSYEKL. The CDR3 is 15 residues long. Losses at the gene ends were 3 bases for V and 4 bases for J; bases not matched to a gene: 6. This specimen belongs to a study of OX40 agonist ivuxolimab in advanced cancers. At the level of the study: The eligibility criteria allowed prior anti-PD-1, anti-PD-L1 or anti-CTLA-4 therapy, and 30% to 40% had some.

Repertoires were generated with immunoSEQ multiplex PCR, while TCRdb's copy carries only in-frame clones and drops some. The data contain around 51,000 clones, just under 90% of them singletons. The study's findings and limits: Low levels of normalized T-cell clonal expansion also appeared in some nonresponders.

The gene calls are TRBV4-1 and TRBJ2-7, with 10 nucleotides matching TRBD1. Here the sequenced sample was CD4+ or CD8+ T cells sorted from blood, taken in a trial of the OX40 agonist ivuxolimab. This clonotype was sampled from an adult with an advanced solid tumor such as melanoma, head and neck, liver or kidney cancer. The CDR3 DNA is TGCGCCAGCAGCCATCCCGGGACAGGGGAATACGAGCAGTACTTC. Translating gives CASSHPGTGEYEQYF.